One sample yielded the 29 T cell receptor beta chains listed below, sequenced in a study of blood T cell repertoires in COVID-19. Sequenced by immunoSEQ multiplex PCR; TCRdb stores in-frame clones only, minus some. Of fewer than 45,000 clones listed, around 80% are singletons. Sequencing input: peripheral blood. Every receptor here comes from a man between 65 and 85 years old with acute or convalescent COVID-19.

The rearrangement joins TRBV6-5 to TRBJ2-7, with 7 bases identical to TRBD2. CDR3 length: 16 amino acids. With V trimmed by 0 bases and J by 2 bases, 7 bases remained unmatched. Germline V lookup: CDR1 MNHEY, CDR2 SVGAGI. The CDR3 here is CASSYSIGGGAYEQYF. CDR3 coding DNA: TGTGCCAGCAGTTACTCGATAGGTGGGGGGGCCTACGAGCAGTACTTC.

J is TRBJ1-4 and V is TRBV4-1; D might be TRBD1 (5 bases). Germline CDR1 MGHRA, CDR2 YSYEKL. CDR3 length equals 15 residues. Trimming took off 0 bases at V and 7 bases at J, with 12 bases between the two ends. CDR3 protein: CASSQDRGMSEKLFF. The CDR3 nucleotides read TGCGCCAGCAGCCAAGACCGGGGGATGAGTGAAAAACTGTTTTTT.

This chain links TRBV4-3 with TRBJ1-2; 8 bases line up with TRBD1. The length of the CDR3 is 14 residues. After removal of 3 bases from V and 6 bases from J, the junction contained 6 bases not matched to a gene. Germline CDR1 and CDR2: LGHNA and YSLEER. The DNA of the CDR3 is TGCGCCAGCAGCCAGGCGGACAGGGCGAATGGCTACACCTTC. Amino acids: CASSQADRANGYTF.

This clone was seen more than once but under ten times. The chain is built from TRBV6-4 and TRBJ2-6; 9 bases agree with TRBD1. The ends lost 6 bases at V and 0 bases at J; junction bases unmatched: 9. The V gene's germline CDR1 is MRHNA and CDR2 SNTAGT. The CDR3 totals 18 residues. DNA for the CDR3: TGTGCCAGCAGCGAGTGGGGACAGGGTGACTCTGGGGCCAACGTCCTGACTTTC. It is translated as CASSEWGQGDSGANVLTF.

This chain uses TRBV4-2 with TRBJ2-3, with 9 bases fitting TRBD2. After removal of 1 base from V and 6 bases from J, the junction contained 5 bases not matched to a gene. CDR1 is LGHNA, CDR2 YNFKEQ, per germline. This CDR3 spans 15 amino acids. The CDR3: CASSQVRGGRDTQYF. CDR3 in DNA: TGTGCCAGCAGCCAAGTGCGGGGGGGCCGGGATACGCAGTATTTT.

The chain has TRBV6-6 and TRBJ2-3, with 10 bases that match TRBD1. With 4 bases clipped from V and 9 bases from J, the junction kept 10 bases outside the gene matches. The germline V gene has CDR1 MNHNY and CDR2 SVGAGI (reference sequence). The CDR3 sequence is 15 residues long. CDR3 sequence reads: CASSSGTGEMWTQYF. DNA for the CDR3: TGTGCCAGCAGTTCCGGGACAGGGGAGATGTGGACGCAGTATTTT.

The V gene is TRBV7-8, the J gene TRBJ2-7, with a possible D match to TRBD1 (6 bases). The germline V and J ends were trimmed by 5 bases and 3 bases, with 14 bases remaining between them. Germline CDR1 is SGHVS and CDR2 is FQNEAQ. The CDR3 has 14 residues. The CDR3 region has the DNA TGTGCCAGCAGCCTACGACAGGTGGGCTACGAGCAGTACTTC. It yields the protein CASSLRQVGYEQYF.

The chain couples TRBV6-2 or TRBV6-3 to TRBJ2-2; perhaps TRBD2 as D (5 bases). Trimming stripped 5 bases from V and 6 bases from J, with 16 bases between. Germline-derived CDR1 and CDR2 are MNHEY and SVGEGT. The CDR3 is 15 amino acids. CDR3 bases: TGTGCCAGCAGTCGAGGGCTCCTGGTGGCCGGGGAGCTGTTTTTT. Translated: CASSRGLLVAGELFF.

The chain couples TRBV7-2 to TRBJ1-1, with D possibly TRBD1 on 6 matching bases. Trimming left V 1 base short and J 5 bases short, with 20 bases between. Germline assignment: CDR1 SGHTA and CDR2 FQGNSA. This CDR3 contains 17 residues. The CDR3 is CASSLVAHSRGGTEAFF. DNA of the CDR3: TGTGCCAGCAGCTTAGTTGCCCACAGCAGGGGTGGGACTGAAGCTTTCTTT.

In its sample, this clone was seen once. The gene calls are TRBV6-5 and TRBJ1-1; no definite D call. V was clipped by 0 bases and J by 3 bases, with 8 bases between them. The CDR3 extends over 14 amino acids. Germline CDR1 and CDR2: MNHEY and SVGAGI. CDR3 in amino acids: CASSYSGDHTEAFF. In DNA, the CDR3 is TGTGCCAGCAGTTACTCGGGCGATCACACTGAAGCTTTCTTT.

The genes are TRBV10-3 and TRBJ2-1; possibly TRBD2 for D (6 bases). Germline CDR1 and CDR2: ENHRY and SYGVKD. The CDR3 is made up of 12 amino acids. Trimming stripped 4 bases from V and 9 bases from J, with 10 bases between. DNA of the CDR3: TGTGCCATCAGTGGACCCGGGAGTGAGCAGTTCTTC. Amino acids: CAISGPGSEQFF.

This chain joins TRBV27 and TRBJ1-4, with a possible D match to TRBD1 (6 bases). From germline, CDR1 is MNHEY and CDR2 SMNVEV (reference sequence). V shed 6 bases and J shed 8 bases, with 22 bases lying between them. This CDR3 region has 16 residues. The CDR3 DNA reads TGTGCCAGCAGACCCTTATCTACGGGGGGGGCGGAAAAACTGTTTTTT. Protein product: CASRPLSTGGAEKLFF.

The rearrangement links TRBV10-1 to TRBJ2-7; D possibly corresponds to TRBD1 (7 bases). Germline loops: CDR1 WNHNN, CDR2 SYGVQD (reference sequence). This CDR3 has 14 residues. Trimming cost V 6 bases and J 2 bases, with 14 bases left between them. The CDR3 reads CASSRGVEAYEQYF. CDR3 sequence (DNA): TGCGCCAGCAGCAGGGGGGTCGAAGCCTACGAGCAGTACTTC.

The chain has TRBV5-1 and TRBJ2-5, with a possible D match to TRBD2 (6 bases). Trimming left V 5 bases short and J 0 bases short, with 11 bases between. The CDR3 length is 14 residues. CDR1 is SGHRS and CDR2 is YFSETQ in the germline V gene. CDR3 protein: CASRPEGYQETQYF. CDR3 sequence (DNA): TGCGCCAGCAGACCGGAGGGGTACCAAGAGACCCAGTACTTC.

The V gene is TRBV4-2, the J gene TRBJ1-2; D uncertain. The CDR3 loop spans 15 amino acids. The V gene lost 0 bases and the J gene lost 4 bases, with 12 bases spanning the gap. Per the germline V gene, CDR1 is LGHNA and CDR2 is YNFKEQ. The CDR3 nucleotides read TGTGCCAGCAGCCAAGAGTATACGGGTGGCTATGGCTACACCTTC. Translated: CASSQEYTGGYGYTF.

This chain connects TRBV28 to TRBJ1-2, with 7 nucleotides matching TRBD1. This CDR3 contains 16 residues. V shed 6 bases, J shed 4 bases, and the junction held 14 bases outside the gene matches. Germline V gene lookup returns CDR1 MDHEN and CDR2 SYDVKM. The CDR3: CASRPDDRVGLYGYTF. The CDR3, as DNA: TGTGCCAGCAGGCCAGACGACAGGGTGGGCCTCTATGGCTACACCTTC.

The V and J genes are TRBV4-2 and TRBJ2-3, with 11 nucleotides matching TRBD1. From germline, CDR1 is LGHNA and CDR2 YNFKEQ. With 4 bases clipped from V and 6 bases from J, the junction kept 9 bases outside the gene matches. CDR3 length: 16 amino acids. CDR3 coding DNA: TGTGCCAGCAGCCCCCGGACAGGGGGCAGTCAGGATACGCAGTATTTT. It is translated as CASSPRTGGSQDTQYF.

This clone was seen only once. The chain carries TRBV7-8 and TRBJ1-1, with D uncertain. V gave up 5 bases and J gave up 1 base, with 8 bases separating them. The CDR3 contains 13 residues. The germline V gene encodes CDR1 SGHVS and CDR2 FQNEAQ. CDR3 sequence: CASSRQENTEAFF. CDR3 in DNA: TGTGCCAGCAGCCGTCAGGAGAACACTGAAGCTTTCTTT.

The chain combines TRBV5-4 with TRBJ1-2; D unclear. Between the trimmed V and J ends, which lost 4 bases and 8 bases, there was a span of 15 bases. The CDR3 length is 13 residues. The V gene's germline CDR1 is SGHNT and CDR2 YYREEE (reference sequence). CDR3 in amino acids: CASSDPGIRGYTF. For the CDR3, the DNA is TGTGCCAGCAGCGACCCGGGAATACGAGGCTACACCTTC.

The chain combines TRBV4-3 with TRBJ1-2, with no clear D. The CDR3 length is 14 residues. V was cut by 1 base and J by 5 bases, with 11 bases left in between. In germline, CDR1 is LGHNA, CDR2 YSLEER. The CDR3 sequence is CASSQVILSYGYTF. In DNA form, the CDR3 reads TGCGCCAGCAGCCAAGTTATACTTTCGTATGGCTACACCTTC.

CDR3 in amino acids: CSAAEDFEAFF. For the CDR3, the DNA is TGCAGTGCTGCAGAGGATTTTGAAGCTTTCTTT. The chain uses TRBV20-1 and TRBJ1-1; D is uncertain. Trimming pared 5 bases from V and 7 bases from J, leaving 11 bases between. This CDR3 spans 11 amino acids. CDR1 is DFQATT, CDR2 SNEGSKA, per germline (reference sequence).

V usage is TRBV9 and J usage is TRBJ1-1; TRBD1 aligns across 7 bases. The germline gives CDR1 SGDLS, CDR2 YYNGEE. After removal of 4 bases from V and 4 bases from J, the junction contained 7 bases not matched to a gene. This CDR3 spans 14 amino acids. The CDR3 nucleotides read TGTGCCAGCAGCAGCGGAACAGGGGCCACTGAAGCTTTCTTT. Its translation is CASSSGTGATEAFF.

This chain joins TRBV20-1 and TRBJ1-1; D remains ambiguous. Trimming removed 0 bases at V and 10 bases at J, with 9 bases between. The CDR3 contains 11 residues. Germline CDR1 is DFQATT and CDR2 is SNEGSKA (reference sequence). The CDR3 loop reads CSARDPVGAFF. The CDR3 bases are TGCAGTGCTAGAGATCCTGTCGGAGCTTTCTTT.

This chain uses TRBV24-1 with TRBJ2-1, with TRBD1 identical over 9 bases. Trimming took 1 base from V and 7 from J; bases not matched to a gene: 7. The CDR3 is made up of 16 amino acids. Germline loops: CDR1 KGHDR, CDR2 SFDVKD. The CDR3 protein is CATSDFGPGQGNEQFF. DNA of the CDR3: TGTGCCACCAGTGATTTCGGTCCGGGACAGGGAAATGAGCAGTTCTTC.

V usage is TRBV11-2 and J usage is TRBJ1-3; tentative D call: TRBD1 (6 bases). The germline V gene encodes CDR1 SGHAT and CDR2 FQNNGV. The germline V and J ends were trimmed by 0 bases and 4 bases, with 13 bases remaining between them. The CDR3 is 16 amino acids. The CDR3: CASSLDGTGTGNTIYF. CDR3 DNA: TGTGCCAGCAGCTTAGACGGTACAGGGACGGGAAACACCATATATTTT.

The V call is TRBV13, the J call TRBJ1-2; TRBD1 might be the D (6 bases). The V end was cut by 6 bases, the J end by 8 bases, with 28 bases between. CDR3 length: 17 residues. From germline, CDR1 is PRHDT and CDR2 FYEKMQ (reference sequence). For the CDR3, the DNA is TGTGCCAGCAGTTCACATCAGGGGAATTCAGGTGCCAACGGCTACACCTTC. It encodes CASSSHQGNSGANGYTF.

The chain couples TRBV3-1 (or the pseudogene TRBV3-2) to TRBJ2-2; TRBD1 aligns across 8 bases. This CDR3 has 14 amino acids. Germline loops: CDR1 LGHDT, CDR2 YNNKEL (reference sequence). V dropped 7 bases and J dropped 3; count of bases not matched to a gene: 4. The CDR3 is CASTRTGYTGELFF. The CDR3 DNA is TGTGCCAGCACCCGGACAGGGTACACCGGGGAGCTGTTTTTT.

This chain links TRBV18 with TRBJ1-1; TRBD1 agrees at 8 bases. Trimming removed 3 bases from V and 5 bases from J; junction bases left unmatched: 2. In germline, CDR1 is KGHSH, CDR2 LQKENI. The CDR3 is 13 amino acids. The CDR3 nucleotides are TGTGCCAGCTCACCGTGGACAGGGACTGAAGCTTTCTTT. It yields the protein CASSPWTGTEAFF.

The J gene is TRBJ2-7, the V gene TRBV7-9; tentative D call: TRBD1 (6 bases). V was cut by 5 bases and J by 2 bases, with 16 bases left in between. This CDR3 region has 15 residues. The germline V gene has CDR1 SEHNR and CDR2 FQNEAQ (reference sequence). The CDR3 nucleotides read TGTGCCAGCAGCCCCGGCAGGGGTGCCCCCTACGAGCAGTACTTC. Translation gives CASSPGRGAPYEQYF.